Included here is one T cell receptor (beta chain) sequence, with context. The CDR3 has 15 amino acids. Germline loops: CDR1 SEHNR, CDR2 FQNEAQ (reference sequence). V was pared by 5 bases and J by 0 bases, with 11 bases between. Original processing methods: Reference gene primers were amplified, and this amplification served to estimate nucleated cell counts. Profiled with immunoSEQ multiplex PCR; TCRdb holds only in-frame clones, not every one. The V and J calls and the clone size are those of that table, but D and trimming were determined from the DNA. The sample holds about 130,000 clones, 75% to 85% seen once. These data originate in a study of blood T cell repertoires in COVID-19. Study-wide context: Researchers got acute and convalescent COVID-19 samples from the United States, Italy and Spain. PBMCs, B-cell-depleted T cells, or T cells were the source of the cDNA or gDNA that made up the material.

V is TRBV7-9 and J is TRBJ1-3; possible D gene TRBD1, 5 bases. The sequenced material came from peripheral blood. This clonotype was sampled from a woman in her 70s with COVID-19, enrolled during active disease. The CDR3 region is CASSPTGNSGNTIYF. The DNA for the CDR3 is TGTGCCAGCAGCCCCACAGGCAACTCTGGAAACACCATATATTTT.